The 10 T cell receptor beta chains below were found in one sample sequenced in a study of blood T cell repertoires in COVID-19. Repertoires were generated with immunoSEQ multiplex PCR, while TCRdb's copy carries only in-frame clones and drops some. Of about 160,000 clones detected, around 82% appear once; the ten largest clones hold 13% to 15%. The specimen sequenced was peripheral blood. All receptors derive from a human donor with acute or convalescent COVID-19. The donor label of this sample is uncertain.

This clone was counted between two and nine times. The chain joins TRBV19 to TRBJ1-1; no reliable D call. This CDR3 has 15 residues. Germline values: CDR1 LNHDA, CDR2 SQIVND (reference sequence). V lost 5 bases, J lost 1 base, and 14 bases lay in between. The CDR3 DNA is TGTGCCAGTAGTCTCTCCCCCGGGAGGAACACTGAAGCTTTCTTT. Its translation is CASSLSPGRNTEAFF.

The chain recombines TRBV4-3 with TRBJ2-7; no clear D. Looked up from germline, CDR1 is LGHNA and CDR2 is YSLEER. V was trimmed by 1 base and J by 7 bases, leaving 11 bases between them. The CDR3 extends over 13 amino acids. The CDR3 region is CASSQAVGTEQYF. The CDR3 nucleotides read TGCGCCAGCAGCCAAGCCGTCGGTACGGAGCAGTACTTC.

The CDR3 bases are TGTGCCAGCAGTTCCGGGACTAGCTACGAGCAGTACTTC. It encodes CASSSGTSYEQYF. The V and J genes are TRBV7-3 and TRBJ2-7; 8 bases agree with TRBD2. The V segment lost 6 bases and the J segment 3 bases; nucleotides outside the gene matches: 4. CDR3 length: 13 residues. CDR1 is SGHTA and CDR2 is FQGTGA in the germline V gene.

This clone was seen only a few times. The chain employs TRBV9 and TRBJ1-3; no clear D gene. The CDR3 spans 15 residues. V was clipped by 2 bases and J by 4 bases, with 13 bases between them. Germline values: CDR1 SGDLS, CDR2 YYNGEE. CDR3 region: CASSVLGLPGNTIYF. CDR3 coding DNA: TGTGCCAGCAGCGTGCTGGGCTTACCCGGAAACACCATATATTTT.

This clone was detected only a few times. CDR3 sequence reads: CASSATGGTNYGYTF. CDR3 nucleotide sequence: TGTGCCAGCAGTGCAACAGGGGGCACGAACTATGGCTACACCTTC. The chain is built from TRBV6-4 and TRBJ1-2, with 9 bases fitting TRBD1. CDR1 and CDR2 (germline): MRHNA, SNTAGT. Trimming cost V 4 bases and J 2 bases; bases outside gene matches: 5. This CDR3 is built from 15 residues.

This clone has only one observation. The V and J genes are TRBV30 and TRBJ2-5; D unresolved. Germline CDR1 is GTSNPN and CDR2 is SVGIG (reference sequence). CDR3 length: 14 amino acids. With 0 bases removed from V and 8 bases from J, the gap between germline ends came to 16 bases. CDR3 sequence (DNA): TGTGCCTGGAGTGTATCGCTACCTGGTCTCACCCAGTACTTC. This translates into CAWSVSLPGLTQYF.

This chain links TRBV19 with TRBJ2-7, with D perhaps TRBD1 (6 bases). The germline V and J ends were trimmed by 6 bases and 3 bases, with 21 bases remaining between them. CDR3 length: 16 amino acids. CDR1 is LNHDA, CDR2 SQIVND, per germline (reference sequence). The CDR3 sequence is CASSHSSRDKNYEQYF. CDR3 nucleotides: TGTGCCAGTAGCCATTCGTCCCGGGACAAGAACTACGAGCAGTACTTC.

CDR3 in amino acids: CASSLDRGDISPLHF. Here the CDR3 DNA reads TGCGCCAGCAGCTTGGACAGGGGAGATATTTCACCCCTCCACTTT. The chain is built from TRBV5-1 and TRBJ1-6; 7 bases are shared with TRBD1. The length of the CDR3 is 15 residues. The germline CDR1 and CDR2 sequences are SGHRS and YFSETQ. J lost 9 bases, V lost 0 bases, and 6 bases had no gene match.

Here the CDR3 reads CASRRGGSYNEQFF. The CDR3 coding sequence is TGTGCCAGCAGGCGAGGGGGCTCCTACAATGAGCAGTTCTTC. The rearrangement uses TRBV7-2 and TRBJ2-1; tentatively, D is TRBD1 (6 bases). V lost 6 bases, J lost 0 bases, and 9 bases lay in between. Germline values: CDR1 SGHTA, CDR2 FQGNSA. The CDR3 is made up of 14 amino acids.

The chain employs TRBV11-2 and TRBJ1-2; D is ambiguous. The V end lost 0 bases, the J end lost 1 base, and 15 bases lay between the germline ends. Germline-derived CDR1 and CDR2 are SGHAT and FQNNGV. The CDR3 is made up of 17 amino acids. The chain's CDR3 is CASSLEIGEVLNYGYTF. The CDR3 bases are TGTGCCAGCAGCTTAGAAATTGGGGAGGTCCTTAACTATGGCTACACCTTC.